A single T cell receptor (beta chain) is shown here with its context. As yet, its antigen is unknown. This sample was included in a study of cytomegalovirus exposure and HLA in healthy donors. The V gene lost 6 bases and the J gene lost 0 bases, with 15 bases spanning the gap. CDR1 is LNHDA and CDR2 is SQIVND in the germline V gene (reference sequence). This CDR3 has 16 amino acids. Donors were ostensibly healthy at sampling, although undocumented immune exposures were probable. General study points: A later analysis found most CMV-associated TCR beta chains apparently HLA-restricted. Cytomegalovirus status was reportedly diagnosed by the classifier with high specificity and sensitivity.

Primers: 60 Vbeta forward and 13 Jbeta reverse. Original processing methods: Counted up in a later analysis, unique TCR beta chains came to about 83 million, with some 9.9 million shared. Assay used: immunoSEQ multiplex PCR; TCRdb lists only in-frame clones, some missing. V and J calls and clone size follow that table, whereas D and trimming were derived from the DNA. The sample has about 99,000 clones, 60% to 80% seen once. This sequence joins TRBV19 and TRBJ1-5; D possibly corresponds to TRBD1 (6 bases). This sequence was found in a man in his sixties in good health and CMV-seropositive. The sample was PBMCs. As DNA, the CDR3 is TGTGCCAGTAGCTACCGGGACAAAAATAGCAATCAGCCCCAGCATTTT. Protein sequence: CASSYRDKNSNQPQHF. The full variable domain, with the rest looked up from reference TRBV19 and TRBJ1-5, is DGGITQSPKYLFRKEGQNVTLSCEQNLNHDAMYWYRQDPGQGLRLIYYSQIVNDFQKGDIAEGYSVSREKKESFPLTVTSAQKNPTAFYLCASSYRDKNSNQPQHFGDGTRLSIL.